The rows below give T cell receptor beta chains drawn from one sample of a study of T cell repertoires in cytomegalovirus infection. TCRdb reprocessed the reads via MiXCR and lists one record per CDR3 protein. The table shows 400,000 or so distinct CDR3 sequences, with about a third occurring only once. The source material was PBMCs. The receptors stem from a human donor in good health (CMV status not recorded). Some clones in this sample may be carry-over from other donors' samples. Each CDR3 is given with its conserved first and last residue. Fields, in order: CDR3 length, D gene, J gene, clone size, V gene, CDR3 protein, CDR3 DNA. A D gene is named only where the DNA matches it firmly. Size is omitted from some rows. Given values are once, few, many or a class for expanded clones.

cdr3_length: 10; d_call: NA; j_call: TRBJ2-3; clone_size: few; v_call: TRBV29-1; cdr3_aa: CSVGSDTQYF; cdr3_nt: TGCAGCGTTGGCTCGGATACGCAGTATTTT
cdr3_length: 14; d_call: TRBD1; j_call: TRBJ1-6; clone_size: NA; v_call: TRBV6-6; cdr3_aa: CASSTGQGYSPLHF; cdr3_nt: TGTGCCAGCAGTACTGGACAGGGGTATTCACCCCTCCACTTT
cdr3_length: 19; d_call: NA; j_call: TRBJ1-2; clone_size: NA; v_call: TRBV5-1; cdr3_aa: CASRAPSPPAGGHNYGYTF; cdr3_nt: TGCGCCAGCAGAGCCCCCTCTCCCCCCGCGGGGGGGCACAACTATGGCTACACCTTC
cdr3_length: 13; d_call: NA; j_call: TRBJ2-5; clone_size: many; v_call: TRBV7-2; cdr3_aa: CASSFLARETQYF; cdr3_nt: TGTGCCAGCAGCTTCCTAGCAAGGGAGACCCAGTACTTC
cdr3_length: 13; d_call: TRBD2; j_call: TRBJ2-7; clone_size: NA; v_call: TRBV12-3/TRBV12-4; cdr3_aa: CASSLKRGGEQYF; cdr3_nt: TGTGCCAGCAGTTTAAAGCGGGGGGGCGAGCAGTACTTC
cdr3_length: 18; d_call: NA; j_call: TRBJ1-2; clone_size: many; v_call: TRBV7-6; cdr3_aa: CASSSYLNRDGESYGYTF; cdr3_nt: TGTGCCAGCAGCTCGTACCTTAACCGGGACGGGGAAAGCTATGGCTACACCTTC
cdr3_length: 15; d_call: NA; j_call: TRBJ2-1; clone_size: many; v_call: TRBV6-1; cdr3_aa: CASRLGTYPYNEQFF; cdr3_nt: TGTGCCAGCAGGTTAGGGACTTATCCCTACAATGAGCAGTTCTTC
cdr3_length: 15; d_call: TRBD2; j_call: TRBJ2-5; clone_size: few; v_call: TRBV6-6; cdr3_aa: CASSYRAGDQETQYF; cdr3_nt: TGTGCCAGCAGTTACCGAGCGGGGGACCAAGAGACCCAGTACTTC
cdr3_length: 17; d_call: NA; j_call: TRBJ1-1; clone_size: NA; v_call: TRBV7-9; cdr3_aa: CASSPDTGALWNTEAFF; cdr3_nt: TGTGCCAGCAGCCCCGACACGGGAGCATTATGGAACACTGAAGCTTTCTTT
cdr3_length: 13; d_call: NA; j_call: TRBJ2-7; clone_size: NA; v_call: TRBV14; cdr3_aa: CASSQGVRDEQYF; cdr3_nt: TGTGCCAGCAGCCAAGGGGTTCGGGACGAGCAGTACTTC
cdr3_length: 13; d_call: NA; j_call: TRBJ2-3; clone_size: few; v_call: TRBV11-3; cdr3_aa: CASSPTGTDTQYF; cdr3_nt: TGTGCCAGCAGCCCGACGGGCACAGATACGCAGTATTTT
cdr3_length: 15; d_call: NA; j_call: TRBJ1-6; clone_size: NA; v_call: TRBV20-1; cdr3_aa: CSARDFRVGDSPLHF; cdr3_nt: TGCAGTGCTAGAGATTTCCGGGTCGGGGATTCACCCCTCCACTTT
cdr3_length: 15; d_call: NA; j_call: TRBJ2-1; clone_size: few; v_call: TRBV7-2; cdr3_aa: CASSFDSNSYNEQFF; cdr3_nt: TGTGCCAGCAGCTTTGACTCAAATAGCTACAATGAGCAGTTCTTC